The 4 T cell receptor beta chains below all came from one sample that was sequenced in a study of OX40 agonist ivuxolimab in advanced cancers. Data came from immunoSEQ multiplex PCR; TCRdb stores just in-frame clones and leaves some out. In the table there are about 73,000 clones, about 86% of which are singletons. The source material was CD4+ or CD8+ T cells sorted from blood, sampled in a trial of the OX40 agonist ivuxolimab. These receptors all stem from an adult with an advanced solid tumor such as melanoma, head and neck, liver or kidney cancer.

As DNA, the CDR3 is TGTGCCAGCAGCTTAGGTCTTAGAGGCGGGAGGGCCACCGAGCAGTACTTC. Translating gives CASSLGLRGGRATEQYF. This chain connects TRBV5-4 to TRBJ2-7, with TRBD2 identical over 9 bases. The CDR3 has 17 amino acids. The V and J ends lost 2 bases and 6 bases, in that order; junction bases with no gene match: 15. Germline-derived CDR1 and CDR2 are SGHNT and YYREEE (reference sequence).

The rearrangement links TRBV7-9 to TRBJ2-1; 10 bases line up with TRBD1. The CDR3 is made up of 15 amino acids. Trimming took 4 bases from V and 3 from J; bases not matched to a gene: 3. Germline CDR1 is SEHNR and CDR2 is FQNEAQ (reference sequence). CDR3 protein: CASSSRTGGYNEQFF. The CDR3 region has the DNA TGTGCCAGCAGCTCCAGGACAGGGGGCTACAATGAGCAGTTCTTC. Complete variable domain (other parts from reference TRBV7-9 and TRBJ2-1): DTGVSQNPRHKITKRGQNVTFRCDPISEHNRLYWYRQTLGQGPEFLTYFQNEAQLEKSRLLSDRFSAERPKGSFSTLEIQRTEQGDSAMYLCASSSRTGGYNEQFFGPGTRLTVL.

The V call is TRBV11-2, the J call TRBJ2-1; maybe TRBD1 (6 bases). In germline, CDR1 is SGHAT, CDR2 FQNNGV. The CDR3 runs 15 residues. The germline V and J ends were trimmed by 5 bases and 6 bases, with 17 bases remaining between them. The CDR3 spells CASSIQGGQGNEQFF. For the CDR3, the DNA is TGTGCCAGCAGCATTCAAGGGGGTCAAGGCAATGAGCAGTTCTTC.

This chain connects TRBV19 to TRBJ2-7; a possible D gene is TRBD1 (6 bases). With 5 bases removed from V and 1 base from J, the gap between germline ends came to 15 bases. CDR1 and CDR2 (germline): LNHDA, SQIVND (reference sequence). The CDR3 extends over 15 amino acids. For the CDR3, the DNA is TGTGCCAGTAGTTTCAGGGGACCTTTTTCCTACGAGCAGTACTTC. It translates to CASSFRGPFSYEQYF.